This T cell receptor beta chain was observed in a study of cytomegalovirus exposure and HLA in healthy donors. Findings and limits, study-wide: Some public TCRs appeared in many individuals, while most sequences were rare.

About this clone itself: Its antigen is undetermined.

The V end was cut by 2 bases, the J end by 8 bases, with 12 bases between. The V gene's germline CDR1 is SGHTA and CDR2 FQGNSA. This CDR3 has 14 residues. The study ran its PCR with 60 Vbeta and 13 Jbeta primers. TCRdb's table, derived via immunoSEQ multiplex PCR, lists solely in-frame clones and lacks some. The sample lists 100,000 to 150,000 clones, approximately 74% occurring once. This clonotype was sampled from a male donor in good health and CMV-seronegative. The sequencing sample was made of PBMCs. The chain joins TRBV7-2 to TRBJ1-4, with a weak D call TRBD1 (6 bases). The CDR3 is CASSLTGSGEKLFF. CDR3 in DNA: TGTGCCAGCAGCTTAACAGGGTCAGGCGAAAAACTGTTTTTT.